The present entry profiles one T cell receptor (beta chain) with its context. Antigen: not known. This sample was taken from a study of post-analysis software for immune sequencing data. Broader study findings: Relative to controls, patients had five TRBV segments at higher frequency, with TRBV5-6, TRBV5-1 and TRBV20-1 among these.

Libraries were made from TCR beta cDNA, and they carried unique molecular identifiers. Input populations of about 0.95 to 10 million T cells gave rise to about 480,000 cDNA molecules. MiXCR, applied by TCRdb to the PCR reads, yields one record per CDR3 protein. The data show under 650,000 distinct CDR3 sequences, 44% seen once. Germline loops: CDR1 SGHTA, CDR2 FQGNSA. The V end was cut by 5 bases, the J end by 6 bases, with 11 bases between. The CDR3 runs to 13 residues. V is TRBV7-2 and J is TRBJ2-1; possibly TRBD1 for D (5 bases). Sample: blood. The sequence was obtained from a girl between 5 and 17 years old with multiple sclerosis. In nucleotides, the CDR3 is TGTGCCAGCAGCAACAGGTTGATCAATGAGCAGTTCTTC. This gives the protein CASSNRLINEQFF.